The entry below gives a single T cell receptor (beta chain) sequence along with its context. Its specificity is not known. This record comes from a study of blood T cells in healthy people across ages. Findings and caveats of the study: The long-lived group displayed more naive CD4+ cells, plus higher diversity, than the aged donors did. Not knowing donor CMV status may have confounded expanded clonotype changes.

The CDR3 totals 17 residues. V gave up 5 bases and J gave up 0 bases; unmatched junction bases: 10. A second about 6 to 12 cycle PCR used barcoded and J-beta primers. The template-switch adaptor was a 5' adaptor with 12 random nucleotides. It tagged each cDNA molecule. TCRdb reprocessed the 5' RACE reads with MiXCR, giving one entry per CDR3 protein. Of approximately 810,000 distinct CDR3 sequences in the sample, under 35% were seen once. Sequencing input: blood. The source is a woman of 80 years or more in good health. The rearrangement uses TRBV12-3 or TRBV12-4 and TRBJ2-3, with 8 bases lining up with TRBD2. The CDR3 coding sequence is TGTGCCAGCAGTCATCCGGGACTAGTGGCTAGCACAGATACGCAGTATTTT. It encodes CASSHPGLVASTDTQYF.